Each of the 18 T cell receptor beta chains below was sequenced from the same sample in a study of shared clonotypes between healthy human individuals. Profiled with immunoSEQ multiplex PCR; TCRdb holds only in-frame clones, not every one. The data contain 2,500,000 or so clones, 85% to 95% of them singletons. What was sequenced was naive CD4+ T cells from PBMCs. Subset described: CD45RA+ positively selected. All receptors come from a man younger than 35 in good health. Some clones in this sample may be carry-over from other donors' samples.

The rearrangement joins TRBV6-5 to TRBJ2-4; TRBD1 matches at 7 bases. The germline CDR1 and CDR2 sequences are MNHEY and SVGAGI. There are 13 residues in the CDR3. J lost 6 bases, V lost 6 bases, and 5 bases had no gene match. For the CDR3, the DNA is TGTGCCAGCAGGCCCGGGGACAGAAACATTCAGTACTTC. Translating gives CASRPGDRNIQYF.

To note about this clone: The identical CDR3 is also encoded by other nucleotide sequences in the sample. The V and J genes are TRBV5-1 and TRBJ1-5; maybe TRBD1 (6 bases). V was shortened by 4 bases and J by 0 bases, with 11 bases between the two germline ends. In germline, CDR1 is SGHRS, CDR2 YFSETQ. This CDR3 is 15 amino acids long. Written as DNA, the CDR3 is TGCGCCAGCAGCCCAGGGGACGGTAGCAATCAGCCCCAGCATTTT. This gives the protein CASSPGDGSNQPQHF.

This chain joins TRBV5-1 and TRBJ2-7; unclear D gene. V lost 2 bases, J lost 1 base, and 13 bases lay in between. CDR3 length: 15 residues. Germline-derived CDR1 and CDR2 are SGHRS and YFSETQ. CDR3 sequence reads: CASSFPQVGSYEQYF. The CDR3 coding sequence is TGCGCCAGCAGCTTTCCTCAGGTGGGGTCCTACGAGCAGTACTTC. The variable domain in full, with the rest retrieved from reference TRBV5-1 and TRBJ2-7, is KAGVTQTPRYLIKTRGQQVTLSCSPISGHRSVSWYQQTPGQGLQFLFEYFSETQRNKGNFPGRFSGRQFSNSRSEMNVSTLELGDSALYLCASSFPQVGSYEQYFGPGTRLTVT.

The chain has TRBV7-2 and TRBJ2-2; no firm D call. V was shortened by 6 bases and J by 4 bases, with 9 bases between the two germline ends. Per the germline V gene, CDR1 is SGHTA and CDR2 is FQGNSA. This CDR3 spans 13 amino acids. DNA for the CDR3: TGTGCCAGCAGGTCTGAGGCCACCGGGGAGCTGTTTTTT. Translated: CASRSEATGELFF.

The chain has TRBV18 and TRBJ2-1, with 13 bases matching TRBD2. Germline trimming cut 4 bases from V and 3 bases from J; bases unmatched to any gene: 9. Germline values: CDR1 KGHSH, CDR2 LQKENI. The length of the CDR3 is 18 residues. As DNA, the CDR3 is TGTGCCAGCTCACGGCTAGGGACTAGCGGGACCCACTACAATGAGCAGTTCTTC. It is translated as CASSRLGTSGTHYNEQFF.

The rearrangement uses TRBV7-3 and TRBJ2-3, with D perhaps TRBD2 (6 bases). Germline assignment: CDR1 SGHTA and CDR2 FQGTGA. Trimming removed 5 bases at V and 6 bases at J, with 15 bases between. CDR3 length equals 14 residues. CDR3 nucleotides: TGTGCCAGCAGCCCTTTCACGGGGAGGGATACGCAGTATTTT. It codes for CASSPFTGRDTQYF.

CDR3 nucleotide sequence: TGTGCCAGTAGCTCTAAGCGGGGGTTGGAGACCCAGTACTTC. This gives the protein CASSSKRGLETQYF. The chain has TRBV19 and TRBJ2-5; 8 nucleotides align to TRBD2. V dropped 6 bases and J dropped 5; count of bases not matched to a gene: 8. This CDR3 spans 14 amino acids. Germline CDR1 is LNHDA and CDR2 is SQIVND (reference sequence).

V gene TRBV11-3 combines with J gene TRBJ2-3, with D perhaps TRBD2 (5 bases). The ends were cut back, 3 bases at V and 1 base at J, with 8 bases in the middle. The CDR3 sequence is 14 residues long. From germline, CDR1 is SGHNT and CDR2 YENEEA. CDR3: CASSFEGGTDTQYF. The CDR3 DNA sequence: TGTGCCAGCAGCTTTGAGGGAGGCACAGATACGCAGTATTTT.

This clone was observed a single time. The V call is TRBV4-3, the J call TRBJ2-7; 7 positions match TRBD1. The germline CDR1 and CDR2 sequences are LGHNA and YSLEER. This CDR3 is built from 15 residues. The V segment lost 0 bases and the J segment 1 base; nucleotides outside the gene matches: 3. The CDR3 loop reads CASSQDPRGSYEQYF. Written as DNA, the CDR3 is TGCGCCAGCAGCCAAGATCCCAGGGGGTCCTACGAGCAGTACTTC.

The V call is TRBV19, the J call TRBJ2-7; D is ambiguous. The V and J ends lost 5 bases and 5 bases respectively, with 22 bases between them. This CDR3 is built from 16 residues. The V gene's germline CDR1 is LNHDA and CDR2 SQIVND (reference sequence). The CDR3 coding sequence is TGTGCCAGTAGTCCAGATGGGGAAAGCCTCCCCAACGAGCAGTACTTC. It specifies CASSPDGESLPNEQYF.

As DNA, the CDR3 is TGCAGCGTTGAACTTAGGGTTAATGCTTTGCGGGACAGGGGTTCTGAAGCTTTCTTT. Protein: CSVELRVNALRDRGSEAFF. J is TRBJ1-1 and V is TRBV29-1, with TRBD1 matching 10 bases. The germline V gene encodes CDR1 SQVTM and CDR2 ANQGSEA. V shed 2 bases, J shed 6 bases, and the junction held 21 bases outside the gene matches. The length of the CDR3 is 19 residues.

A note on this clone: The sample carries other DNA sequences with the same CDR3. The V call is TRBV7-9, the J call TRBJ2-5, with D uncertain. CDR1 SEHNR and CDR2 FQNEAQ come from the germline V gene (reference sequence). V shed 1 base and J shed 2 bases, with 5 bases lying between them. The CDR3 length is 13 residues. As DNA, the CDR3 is TGTGCCAGCAGCTTAGTAGGACAAGAGACCCAGTACTTC. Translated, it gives CASSLVGQETQYF.

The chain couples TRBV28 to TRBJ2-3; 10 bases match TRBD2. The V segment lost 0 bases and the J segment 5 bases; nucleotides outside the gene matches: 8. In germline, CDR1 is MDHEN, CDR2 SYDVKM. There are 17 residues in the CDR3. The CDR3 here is CASSLWSSGSSKDTQYF. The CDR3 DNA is TGTGCCAGCAGTTTATGGTCTAGCGGGAGTAGTAAAGATACGCAGTATTTT.

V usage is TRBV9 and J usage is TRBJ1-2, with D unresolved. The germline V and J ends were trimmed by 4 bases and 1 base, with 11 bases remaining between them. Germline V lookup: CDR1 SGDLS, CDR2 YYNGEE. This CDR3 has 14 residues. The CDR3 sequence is CASSLREINYGYTF. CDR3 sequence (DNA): TGTGCCAGCAGCCTCAGAGAGATTAACTATGGCTACACCTTC.

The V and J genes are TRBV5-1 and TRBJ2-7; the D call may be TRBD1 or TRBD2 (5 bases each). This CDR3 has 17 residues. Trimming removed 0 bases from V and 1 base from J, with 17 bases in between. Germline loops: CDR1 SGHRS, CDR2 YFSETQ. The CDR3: CASSLALGGPESYEQYF. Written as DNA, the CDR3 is TGCGCCAGCAGCTTGGCCCTTGGGGGACCTGAATCCTACGAGCAGTACTTC.

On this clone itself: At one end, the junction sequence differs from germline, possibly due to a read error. CDR3 in DNA: TGCATGGAAGGGAGGACTATCTTC. It translates to CMEGRTIF. This chain joins TRBV20-1 and TRBJ1-2; D gene unclear. The germline gives CDR1 DFQATT, CDR2 SNEGSKA (reference sequence). The CDR3 covers 8 residues.

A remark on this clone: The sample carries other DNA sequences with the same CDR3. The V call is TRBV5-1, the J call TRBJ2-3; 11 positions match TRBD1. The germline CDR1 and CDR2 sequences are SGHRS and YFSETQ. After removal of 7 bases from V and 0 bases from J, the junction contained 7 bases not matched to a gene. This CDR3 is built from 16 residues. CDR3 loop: CASSRGQGASTDTQYF. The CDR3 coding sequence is TGCGCCAGCTCTAGAGGACAGGGGGCCAGCACAGATACGCAGTATTTT.

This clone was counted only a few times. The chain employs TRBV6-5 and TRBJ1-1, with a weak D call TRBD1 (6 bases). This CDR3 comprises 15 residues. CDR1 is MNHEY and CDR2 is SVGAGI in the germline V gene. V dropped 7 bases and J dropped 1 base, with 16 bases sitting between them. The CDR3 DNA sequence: TGTGCCAGCAAAACACAGGGCCTTGCGAACACTGAAGCTTTCTTT. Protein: CASKTQGLANTEAFF.